This is a list of T cell receptor beta chains from one sample in a study of blood T cell repertoires in COVID-19. TCRdb's copy holds only in-frame clones and misses some; the assay was immunoSEQ multiplex PCR. The repertoire holds more than 300,000 clones, 88% seen once, with 1.5% to 2% in the top ten. Sequenced sample: peripheral blood. The receptor source for this set is a woman aged 30 to 39 with COVID-19, enrolled during active disease. Both conserved end residues are part of each CDR3. D genes are given only for firm matches. Clone size appears in some rows only: once, few, many, or a class for an expanded clone.

TRBJ1-2,-,-,TRBV21-1,TGTGCCAGCAGCGCGTGTACAGGGGGCAGGGGCTACACCTTC,CASSACTGGRGYTF
TRBJ2-7,-,-,TRBV11-3,TGTGCCAGCAGCTCCAGGGTTTCTTACGAGCAGTACTTC,CASSSRVSYEQYF
TRBJ2-1,-,-,TRBV5-6,TGTGCCAGCAGCCGCGGACTGGACGGTAGGTTCTTC,CASSRGLDGRFF
TRBJ1-3,-,-,TRBV3-1/TRBV3-2,TGTGCCAGCAGCCAAAGGTCCAGGGAAGACACCATATATTTT,CASSQRSREDTIYF
TRBJ1-1,-,-,TRBV19,TGTGCCAGTCTAGGCGGCACTGAAGCTTTCTTT,CASLGGTEAFF
TRBJ2-2,-,-,TRBV2,TGTGCCAGCAGTGAAGGCCGCCCAGGCACCGGGGAGCTGTTTTTT,CASSEGRPGTGELFF
TRBJ2-2,TRBD1,few,TRBV18,TGTGCCAGCTCACCACAATTGGGACAGACAAACACCGGGGAGCTGTTTTTT,CASSPQLGQTNTGELFF
TRBJ2-1,TRBD2,-,TRBV5-1,TGCGCCAGCAGCCCACCCCTAGCGGGGGGTTACAATGAGCAGTTCTTC,CASSPPLAGGYNEQFF
TRBJ2-3,-,-,TRBV15,TGTGCCACCAGCAGAGATGGGGAGGCTGCAGATACGCAGTATTTT,CATSRDGEAADTQYF
TRBJ1-5,-,few,TRBV4-1,TGCGCCAGCAGCCAAGAAGCCCGGATGGGGAGGGACAATCAGCCCCAGCATTTT,CASSQEARMGRDNQPQHF
TRBJ2-1,-,few,TRBV5-1,TGCGCCAGCAGCTTGGGGGGCAGCCGGTTCTTC,CASSLGGSRFF
TRBJ2-7,-,-,TRBV6-6,TGTGCCAGCACCCAAAGGACCGGGAGCGAGCAGTACTTC,CASTQRTGSEQYF
TRBJ2-5,-,-,TRBV19,TGTGCCAGTAGCGATCCTACAGGGTCGCAAGAGACCCAGTACTTC,CASSDPTGSQETQYF
TRBJ2-7,-,-,TRBV2,TGTGCCAGCAGCGTAGGGGAAACAGGGAACGAGCAGTACTTC,CASSVGETGNEQYF
TRBJ2-1,-,-,TRBV9,TGTGCCAGCAGCGTAGGCAGCGCCGTATACAATGAGCAGTTCTTC,CASSVGSAVYNEQFF
TRBJ2-5,TRBD1,-,TRBV7-2,TGTGCCAGCAGAAACAGGGGGATGGGGGAGACCCAGTACTTC,CASRNRGMGETQYF
TRBJ2-7,TRBD1,-,TRBV18,TGTGCCAGCTCACCTGGGACAGCCACCTCCTACGAGCAGTACTTC,CASSPGTATSYEQYF
TRBJ1-6,-,-,TRBV6-5,TGTGCCAGCAGCCAACAGGGCCCGAATTCACCCCTCCACTTT,CASSQQGPNSPLHF
TRBJ1-2,-,-,TRBV28,TGTGCCAGCAGTTTATACAGGGTCGGTTATGGCTACACCTTC,CASSLYRVGYGYTF
TRBJ2-2,-,-,TRBV4-3,TGCGCCAGCAGCCTCCGCGGGACTCTGGCCGGGGAGCTGTTTTTT,CASSLRGTLAGELFF
TRBJ2-1,-,-,TRBV29-1,TGCAGCGTTGAACCTGGACTTCACTCCTACAATGAGCAGTTCTTC,CSVEPGLHSYNEQFF
TRBJ1-5,TRBD1,-,TRBV6-1,TGTGCCAGCAGTGAACTGGACAGGGTGAGCAATCAGCCCCAGCATTTT,CASSELDRVSNQPQHF
TRBJ2-7,TRBD1,few,TRBV18,TGTGCCAGCTCACCACCGACAGGGGCCTACGAGCAGTACTTC,CASSPPTGAYEQYF
TRBJ1-2,-,-,TRBV29-1,TGCAGCGTTGAAGGACAAACCTATGGCTACACCTTC,CSVEGQTYGYTF
TRBJ2-1,-,-,TRBV2,TGTGCCAGCAGTGGGCAGGGATTGACCTACAATGAGCAGTTCTTC,CASSGQGLTYNEQFF
TRBJ1-2,-,-,TRBV3-1/TRBV3-2,TGTGCCAGCAGCCTTGGTTTGCGCGAGCGCTACACCTTC,CASSLGLRERYTF
TRBJ1-3,TRBD1,once,TRBV19,TGTGCCACCGGGACAGGGGGAAACACCATATATTTT,CATGTGGNTIYF
TRBJ1-1,-,-,TRBV6-6,TGTGCCAGCAGTTACTTGACTACGAACACTGAAGCTTTCTTT,CASSYLTTNTEAFF
TRBJ2-7,-,few,TRBV11-2,TGTGCCAGCAGCTTAGATGCAGGGGCAGAGCAGTACTTC,CASSLDAGAEQYF
TRBJ2-7,-,-,TRBV7-8,TGTGCCAGCAGCCTGTTAGAGAGGGCCGAGCAGTACTTC,CASSLLERAEQYF
TRBJ2-1,TRBD1,-,TRBV5-6,TGTGCCAGCAGCTTGATCCGGGACAGAGACAATGAGCAGTTCTTC,CASSLIRDRDNEQFF
TRBJ1-1,-,-,TRBV11-3,TGTGCCAGCCGACAGAACACTGAAGCTTTCTTT,CASRQNTEAFF
TRBJ1-4,-,once,TRBV2,TGTGCCAGCGTTCAGAATGAAAAACTGTTTTTT,CASVQNEKLFF
TRBJ2-5,TRBD1,-,TRBV4-1,TGCGCCAGCAGCCAACAGGACAGGGAAGGGGAGACCCAGTACTTC,CASSQQDREGETQYF
TRBJ1-6,-,-,TRBV2,TGTGCCAGCAGTGAAGCTCACGGGGGATTGGGAACCCTCCACTTT,CASSEAHGGLGTLHF
TRBJ1-4,TRBD1,-,TRBV4-2,TGTGCCAGCAGCCAAGATTTGGCAGGGGGCGGTGAAAAACTGTTTTTT,CASSQDLAGGGEKLFF
TRBJ2-1,-,-,TRBV7-3,TGTGCCAGCAGCTTCTCGTCCAGCGGTAACAATGAGCAGTTCTTC,CASSFSSSGNNEQFF
TRBJ1-1,-,once,TRBV11-2,TGTGCCAGTCTAATGAACACTGAAGCTTTCTTT,CASLMNTEAFF
TRBJ1-4,-,-,TRBV6-2/TRBV6-3,TGTGCCAGCAGTTACCCGGACTTGTCGAATGAAAAACTGTTTTTT,CASSYPDLSNEKLFF
TRBJ1-6,TRBD1,-,TRBV2,TGTGCCAGCAGTGAATTAGGGGGCGGGTCACCCCTCCACTTT,CASSELGGGSPLHF
TRBJ1-2,-,-,TRBV6-2/TRBV6-3,TGTGCCAGCAGTTGGGACACAGCTAACTATGGCTACACCTTC,CASSWDTANYGYTF
TRBJ2-3,-,-,TRBV2,TGTGCCAGCAGTGAACGGTCAGATACGCAGTATTTT,CASSERSDTQYF
TRBJ1-2,TRBD1,-,TRBV5-6,TGTGCCAGCACCTCCGGACAGGACTATGGCTACACCTTC,CASTSGQDYGYTF
TRBJ2-5,-,-,TRBV3-1/TRBV3-2,TGTGCCAGCAGCCAAGATACAGGGACCACACTAGAGACCCAGTACTTC,CASSQDTGTTLETQYF
TRBJ2-3,TRBD2,-,TRBV7-2,TGTGCCAGCAGCTTATTACGGCTAGCGGGAGGAGGGGGCACAGATACGCAGTATTTT,CASSLLRLAGGGGTDTQYF
TRBJ1-2,-,-,TRBV5-1,TGCGCCAGCAGCTTGGCCGGGGGGGCCGGCTATGGCTACACCTTC,CASSLAGGAGYGYTF
TRBJ2-3,-,-,TRBV7-9,TGTGCCAGCAGCTTAACCCTAGCAACAGATACGCAGTATTTT,CASSLTLATDTQYF
TRBJ1-6,-,-,TRBV28,TGTGCCTCGAGGCAGGGAAGTTCACCCCTCCACTTT,CASRQGSSPLHF
TRBJ1-2,-,many,TRBV15,TGTGCCACCAGCAGAGTAACACAGGCAGGTGGCTACACCTTC,CATSRVTQAGGYTF
TRBJ1-4,TRBD1,-,TRBV5-1,TGCGCCAGCAGCAACGGGACAGGGTTTGAAAAACTGTTTTTT,CASSNGTGFEKLFF
TRBJ2-7,TRBD2,-,TRBV7-9,TGTGCCAGCAGGGGACTAGCGAGCTACGAGCAGTACTTC,CASRGLASYEQYF
TRBJ1-5,-,-,TRBV24-1,TGTGCCACCAGTGATTCTTGGGCCCCCAATCAGCCCCAGCATTTT,CATSDSWAPNQPQHF
TRBJ2-5,-,-,TRBV11-2,TGTGCCAGCAGCTTCCGGGAGACCCAGTACTTC,CASSFRETQYF
TRBJ2-3,TRBD1,-,TRBV18,TGTGCCAGCTCTCCCCCTAGGGGGCGGGCAGCAGATACGCAGTATTTT,CASSPPRGRAADTQYF
TRBJ1-2,TRBD1,-,TRBV28,TGTGCCAGCAGTTTTGACAGGGTGATTGGCTACACCTTC,CASSFDRVIGYTF
TRBJ1-2,-,-,TRBV30,TGTGCCTGGAGTCGGTCCTCCTATGGCTACACCTTC,CAWSRSSYGYTF
TRBJ1-2,-,-,TRBV9,TGTGCCAGCAGCGTAGCTACAGGGAACTATGGCTACACCTTC,CASSVATGNYGYTF
TRBJ1-6,-,-,TRBV3-1/TRBV3-2,TGTGCCAGCAGCCAAGTAAATAATTCACCCCTCCACTTT,CASSQVNNSPLHF